This TCR beta chain appears in the sequencing data of a study of T cells after yellow fever vaccination. TCRdb reprocessed the 5' RACE reads with MiXCR, giving one entry per CDR3 protein. The sample comprises hundreds of thousands of distinct CDR3 sequences, roughly 8.4% of which are singletons, and 17% rests with the top ten. This clonotype was seen a few times. Germline assignment: CDR1 MNHNS and CDR2 SASEGT. This CDR3 comprises 13 residues. Losses at the gene ends were 5 bases for V and 14 bases for J; bases not matched to a gene: 10. This TCR was recovered from a man in his late teens or twenties who received the YFV17D yellow fever vaccine. This sample comprised PBMCs, obtained more than 35 days after the first yellow fever vaccination. The gene calls are TRBV6-1 and TRBJ1-4; 8 bases fit TRBD1. CDR3 region: CASSMPGGDALFF. Here the CDR3 DNA reads TGTGCCAGCAGTATGCCAGGGGGCGACGCTCTGTTTTTT.